The T cell receptor beta chain described here comes from a study of blood T cell repertoires in COVID-19. Across the study: Acute-phase and convalescent COVID-19 samples originated in the United States, Italy and Spain. Nucleic acid was either cDNA or gDNA, and it came from T cells, B-cell-depleted T cells, or PBMCs.

The length of the CDR3 is 21 residues. With V trimmed by 5 bases and J by 0 bases, 18 bases remained unmatched. Germline assignment: CDR1 SNHLY and CDR2 FYNNEI. Authors' processing steps: Quantification of nucleated cells was approximated via reference gene primer amplification. Repertoires were generated with immunoSEQ multiplex PCR, while TCRdb's copy carries only in-frame clones and drops some. The V and J calls and clone size were taken over from that table, and D and trimming were inferred from the DNA. The sample carries around 150,000 clones, around 85% recorded once. The chain employs TRBV2 and TRBJ1-5; TRBD1 aligns across 11 bases. Sequences were obtained from peripheral blood. This TCR was recovered from a man between 60 and 70 years old with active or convalescent COVID-19. The CDR3 DNA sequence: TGTGCCAGCAGTCGACGGCCTGGGACAGGGGGAGACCTTAATAGCAATCAGCCCCAGCATTTT. This codes for CASSRRPGTGGDLNSNQPQHF.